One and the same sample provided the 11 T cell receptor beta chains below, sequenced in a study of STAT5B mutations in CD4+ large granular lymphocyte leukemia. Sequencing was performed with immunoSEQ multiplex PCR; in TCRdb, only in-frame clones are kept and a portion is missing. The table lists more than 30,000 clones, around 80% of them singletons. Source material: CD4+ T cells from blood buffy coats. These receptors came from a human donor in good health.

The chain employs TRBV5-8 and TRBJ1-6, with TRBD1 matching over 9 bases. Germline lookup yields CDR1 SGHTS and CDR2 YDEGEE. After removal of 2 bases from V and 6 bases from J, the junction contained 3 bases not matched to a gene. The CDR3 extends over 15 amino acids. CDR3 nucleotides: TGTGCCAGCAGCTTTAAACAGGGGGCTAATTCACCCCTCCACTTT. The encoded protein is CASSFKQGANSPLHF.

This clone was detected once. This chain links TRBV5-6 with TRBJ2-7; TRBD2 matches at 10 bases. V lost 0 bases, J lost 3 bases, and 6 bases stayed unmatched. Germline CDR1 SGHDT, CDR2 YYEEEE. This CDR3 spans 16 amino acids. CDR3 coding DNA: TGTGCCAGCAGCTTGGCCGGGGCTAGCGGGAGCTACGAGCAGTACTTC. Translated: CASSLAGASGSYEQYF.

This clone was observed a few times. The V and J genes are TRBV5-6 and TRBJ1-4; D uncertain. CDR1 is SGHDT, CDR2 YYEEEE, per germline. The CDR3 consists of 15 residues. V was trimmed by 2 bases and J by 4 bases, leaving 12 bases between them. CDR3 DNA sequence: TGTGCCAGCAGCTTCGGAGGTCAGGTTAATGAAAAACTGTTTTTT. Protein product: CASSFGGQVNEKLFF.

The gene calls are TRBV7-2 and TRBJ1-4; 11 positions match TRBD1. This CDR3 is built from 14 residues. Germline V gives CDR1 SGHTA, CDR2 FQGNSA. J was trimmed by 7 bases and V by 5 bases; bases with no gene match: 3. CDR3 sequence (DNA): TGTGCCAGCAGCCGGGACAGGGGGGGTGAAAAACTGTTTTTT. Protein: CASSRDRGGEKLFF.

This clone has more than one count but fewer than ten. This sequence joins TRBV6-5 and TRBJ1-1, with 7 bases fitting TRBD1. CDR3 size: 11 residues. Trimming cost V 7 bases and J 7 bases; bases outside gene matches: 3. CDR1 is MNHEY and CDR2 is SVGAGI in the germline V gene. The CDR3 nucleotides read TGTGCCAGCATTAACAGGGGTGAAGCTTTCTTT. Translated, it gives CASINRGEAFF.

The chain joins TRBV5-4 to TRBJ2-3, with D perhaps matching TRBD2 (5 bases). Germline-derived CDR1 and CDR2 are SGHNT and YYREEE (reference sequence). V was clipped by 7 bases and J by 0 bases, with 18 bases between them. The CDR3 extends over 16 amino acids. CDR3 residues: CASVNRTGISTDTQYF. In nucleotides, the CDR3 is TGTGCCAGCGTTAATCGGACGGGAATTAGCACAGATACGCAGTATTTT.

The rearrangement uses TRBV29-1 and TRBJ2-5; possibly TRBD1 for D (6 bases). V lost 3 bases and J lost 3, with 8 bases in between. CDR1 and CDR2 (germline): SQVTM, ANQGSEA. This CDR3 is built from 12 residues. In nucleotides, the CDR3 is TGCAGCGTTGAGGGGGCGGAAGAGACCCAGTACTTC. Translation gives CSVEGAEETQYF.

The genes are TRBV5-4 and TRBJ1-1, with no clear D. V lost 4 bases, J lost 5 bases, and 12 bases lay in between. The CDR3 runs 13 residues. Per the germline V gene, CDR1 is SGHNT and CDR2 is YYREEE (reference sequence). CDR3: CASSLESRTEAFF. CDR3 in DNA: TGTGCCAGCAGCCTCGAGTCCAGGACTGAAGCTTTCTTT.

V gene TRBV6-6 combines with J gene TRBJ2-7, with D possibly called TRBD1 or TRBD2 (6 bases each). The CDR3 spans 14 residues. Trimming removed 8 bases from V and 4 bases from J, with 18 bases in between. The germline V gene encodes CDR1 MNHNY and CDR2 SVGAGI (reference sequence). In nucleotides, the CDR3 is TGTGCCAGCGGCCAAGGGGGGAATATGTACGAGCAGTACTTC. This codes for CASGQGGNMYEQYF.

This rearrangement joins TRBV5-4 to TRBJ2-5; 8 bases line up with TRBD2. From germline, CDR1 is SGHNT and CDR2 YYREEE (reference sequence). The V gene end was trimmed by 2 bases and the J gene end by 2 bases; junction bases not matched to a gene: 8. This CDR3 contains 16 residues. CDR3 bases: TGTGCCAGCAGCTTAGGCTGGATAGCGGGGCAAGAGACCCAGTACTTC. This gives the protein CASSLGWIAGQETQYF.

The gene calls are TRBV6-1 and TRBJ2-7; perhaps TRBD2 as D (5 bases). The CDR3 has 14 residues. Trimming removed 3 bases from V and 3 bases from J, with 12 bases in between. The germline V gene has CDR1 MNHNS and CDR2 SASEGT. Here the CDR3 DNA reads TGTGCCAGCAGTGACTTAGGCAGCGGCTACGAGCAGTACTTC. Encoded protein: CASSDLGSGYEQYF.